This T cell receptor (beta chain) was sequenced for a study of blood T cell repertoires in COVID-19 (dated by TCRdb to 2018 to 2020). For context, the study as a whole: Collaborator samples came from the United States, Italy and Spain and covered acute and convalescent phases of COVID-19. The material from the prospective study consisted of cDNA or gDNA derived from T cells, B-cell-depleted T cells, or PBMCs. The dataset comprised deeply sampled blood TCRbeta repertoires from subjects exposed to, actively infected with, or recovered from COVID-19. The repertoires were made available in a free public database intended to serve as a resource for research on the immune response to SARS-CoV-2. The samples were drawn from the first 160 participants of the ongoing ImmuneRACE study and from 950 to 1,500 subjects provided by 6 global collaborators. Sample metadata almost always included a de-identified subject ID, COVID-19 status, age in years and sex. Where HLA class I and class II types were available, the types were taken from metadata supplied by the sample provider, not from assay-based typing. Paper-wide results and their limitations: The quantity of clinical and demographic metadata differed by source and by participant and was supplied without curation.

V is pared back by 5 bases and J by 0 bases, with 13 bases lying between the germline termini. CDR1 and CDR2 are read off the germline V gene as SGHTA and FQGNSA. From the cysteine through the phenylalanine, the CDR3 covers 15 amino acids. Only CDR3 DNA remains: 45 bases, in frame from the first base. A remark on this clone: No antigen is known for it. Base qualities are not at hand, and no much larger clone is one base apart.

Whole blood was collected in K2EDTA tubes by collaborating institutions according to the institutions' own protocols. Collaborator samples were shipped for TCRbeta analysis as frozen whole blood, isolated PBMCs, or DNA extracted from either sample type. The immunoSEQ Assay, a bias-controlled multiplex PCR, was used to amplify TCRbeta CDR3 regions from genomic DNA. In the paper's pipeline: The number of nucleated cells in each sample was estimated by amplification of reference gene primers within the assay. Sequence reads were collapsed and filtered to measure the absolute abundance of every unique TCRbeta CDR3 rearrangement. Productive Simpson clonality was computed per sample as the square root of Simpson's diversity index over productive rearrangements. TCRdb re-hosts the immuneACCESS table, in-frame sequences only. Its copies lack some clones; in the studies checked, an unresolved V gene accounts for under half of them, and the cause for the rest is not known. The V and J calls and clone size are taken from that table; D and trimming were inferred from the DNA. Across this sample there are roughly 28,000 clones, with 65% to 90% seen only once. Jointly, the top ten make up around 2% of the sample.

The sequenced sample consisted of peripheral blood. Here the chain combines TRBV7-2 and TRBJ1-2; matching of 5 bases hints at TRBD1 as the D gene. This sequence was found in a man older than 75 with active or convalescent COVID-19. The nucleotide sequence is TGTGCCAGCAGCACCCGGGGGGGAGCTAACTATGGCTACACCTTC. Translated, it gives CASSTRGGANYGYTF. Where the CDR3 stops, the reference TRBV7-2 and TRBJ1-2 genes take over; the full variable domain is GAGVSQSPSNKVTEKGKDVELRCDPISGHTALYWYRQSLGQGLEFLIYFQGNSAPDKSGLPSDRFSAERTGGSVSTLTIQRTQQEDSAVYLCASSTRGGANYGYTFGSGTRLTVV.